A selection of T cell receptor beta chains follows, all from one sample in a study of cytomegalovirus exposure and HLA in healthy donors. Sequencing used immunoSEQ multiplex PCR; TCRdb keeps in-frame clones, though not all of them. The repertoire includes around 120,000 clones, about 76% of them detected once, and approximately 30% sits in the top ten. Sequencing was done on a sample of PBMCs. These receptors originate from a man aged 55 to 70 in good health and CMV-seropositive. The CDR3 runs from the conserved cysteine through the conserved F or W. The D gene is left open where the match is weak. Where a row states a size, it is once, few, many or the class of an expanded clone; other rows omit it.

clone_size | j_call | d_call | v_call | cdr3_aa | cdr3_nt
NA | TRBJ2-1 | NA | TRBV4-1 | CASSREQGSVWNEQFF | TGCGCCAGCAGCCGAGAACAGGGTTCTGTTTGGAATGAGCAGTTCTTC
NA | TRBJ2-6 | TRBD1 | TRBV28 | CASSLDRGWANVLTF | TGTGCCAGCAGTCTGGACAGGGGATGGGCCAACGTCCTGACTTTC
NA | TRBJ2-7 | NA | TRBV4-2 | CASSQDRPSAYSYEQYF | TGTGCCAGCAGCCAAGATCGGCCTAGCGCGTACTCCTACGAGCAGTACTTC
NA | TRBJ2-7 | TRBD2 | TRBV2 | CASRAGTINYEQYF | TGTGCCAGCAGAGCCGGGACTATTAACTACGAGCAGTACTTC
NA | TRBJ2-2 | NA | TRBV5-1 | CASSLGGQHTGELFF | TGCGCCAGCAGCTTGGGGGGGCAACACACCGGGGAGCTGTTTTTT
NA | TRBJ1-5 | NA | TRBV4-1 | CASSLTDRSQQPQHF | TGCGCCAGCAGCCTGACCGACAGGTCACAACAGCCCCAGCATTTT
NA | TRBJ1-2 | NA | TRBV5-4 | CASSSPTDQSYGYTF | TGTGCCAGCAGCTCGCCCACTGATCAATCCTATGGCTACACCTTC
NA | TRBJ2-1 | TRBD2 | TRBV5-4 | CASRLQGGTYNEQFF | TGTGCCAGCAGGCTTCAGGGAGGGACTTACAATGAGCAGTTCTTC
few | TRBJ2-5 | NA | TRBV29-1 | CSVVGGAETQYF | TGCAGCGTTGTCGGTGGGGCAGAGACCCAGTACTTC
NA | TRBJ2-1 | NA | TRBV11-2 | CASLGEGSYNEQFF | TGTGCCAGCCTCGGAGAGGGTAGTTACAATGAGCAGTTCTTC
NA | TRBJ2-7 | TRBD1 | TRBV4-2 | CASSRGQGGYEQYF | TGTGCCAGCAGCCGTGGACAGGGGGGATACGAGCAGTACTTC
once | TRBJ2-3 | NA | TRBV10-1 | CASSEAFGTDTQYF | TGCGCCAGCAGTGAGGCGTTCGGCACAGATACGCAGTATTTT
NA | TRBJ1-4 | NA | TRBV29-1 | CSDGWFGEKLFF | TGCAGCGACGGGTGGTTCGGTGAAAAACTGTTTTTT
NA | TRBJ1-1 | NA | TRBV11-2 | CASSLVAGAGTEAFF | TGTGCCAGCAGCTTAGTTGCGGGGGCTGGCACTGAAGCTTTCTTT
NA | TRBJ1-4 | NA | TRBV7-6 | CASSLGGHPNEKLFF | TGTGCCAGCAGCTTAGGAGGGCATCCGAATGAAAAACTGTTTTTT
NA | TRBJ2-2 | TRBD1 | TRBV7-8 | CASSLGRTGDTGELFF | TGTGCCAGCAGCTTAGGGCGGACAGGGGACACCGGGGAGCTGTTTTTT
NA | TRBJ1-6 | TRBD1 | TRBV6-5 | CASSGQGSSPLHF | TGTGCCAGCAGCGGACAGGGGTCTTCACCCCTCCACTTT
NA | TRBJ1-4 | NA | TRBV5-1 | CASSLGQGEKLFF | TGCGCCAGCAGCCTAGGGCAGGGGGAAAAACTGTTTTTT
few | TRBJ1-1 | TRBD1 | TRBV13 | CASSLGEFGGGWTEAFF | TGTGCCAGCAGCTTAGGCGAATTTGGAGGGGGCTGGACTGAAGCTTTCTTT
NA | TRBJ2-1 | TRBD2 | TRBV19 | CASSIPSSGNNEQFF | TGTGCCAGTAGTATCCCGTCTAGCGGGAACAATGAGCAGTTCTTC
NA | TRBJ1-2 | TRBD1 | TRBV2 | CASSARGGASYTF | TGTGCCAGCAGTGCAAGAGGGGGCGCAAGCTACACCTTC
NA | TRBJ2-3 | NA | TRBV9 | CASSVEAHTDTQYF | TGTGCCAGCAGCGTAGAAGCGCACACAGATACGCAGTATTTT
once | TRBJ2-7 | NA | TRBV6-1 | CASSEFAASYEQYF | TGTGCCAGCAGTGAGTTCGCTGCCTCCTACGAGCAGTACTTC
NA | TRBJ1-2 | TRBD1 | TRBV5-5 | CASSHNPQGMSYTF | TGTGCCAGCAGCCATAACCCACAGGGGATGAGCTACACCTTC
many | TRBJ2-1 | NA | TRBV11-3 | CASSKTGGRYNEQFF | TGTGCCAGCAGCAAGACGGGGGGCCGGTACAATGAGCAGTTCTTC
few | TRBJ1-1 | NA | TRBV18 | CASSPDTGSGTEAFF | TGTGCCAGCTCACCAGACACAGGGTCGGGGACTGAAGCTTTCTTT
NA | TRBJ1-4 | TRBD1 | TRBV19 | CASSIAKGQGIEKLFF | TGTGCCAGTAGTATAGCAAAAGGACAGGGGATCGAAAAACTGTTTTTT
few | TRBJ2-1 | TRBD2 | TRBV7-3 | CASSLLGGSSYNEQFF | TGTGCCAGCAGCTTATTGGGCGGGAGCTCCTACAATGAGCAGTTCTTC
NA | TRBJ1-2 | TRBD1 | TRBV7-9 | CASSLPTGGRGYTF | TGTGCCAGCAGCCTCCCGACAGGGGGCCGTGGCTACACCTTC
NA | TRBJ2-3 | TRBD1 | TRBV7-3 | CASSRTGMYGTDTQYF | TGTGCCAGCAGTCGGACAGGGATGTATGGCACAGATACGCAGTATTTT